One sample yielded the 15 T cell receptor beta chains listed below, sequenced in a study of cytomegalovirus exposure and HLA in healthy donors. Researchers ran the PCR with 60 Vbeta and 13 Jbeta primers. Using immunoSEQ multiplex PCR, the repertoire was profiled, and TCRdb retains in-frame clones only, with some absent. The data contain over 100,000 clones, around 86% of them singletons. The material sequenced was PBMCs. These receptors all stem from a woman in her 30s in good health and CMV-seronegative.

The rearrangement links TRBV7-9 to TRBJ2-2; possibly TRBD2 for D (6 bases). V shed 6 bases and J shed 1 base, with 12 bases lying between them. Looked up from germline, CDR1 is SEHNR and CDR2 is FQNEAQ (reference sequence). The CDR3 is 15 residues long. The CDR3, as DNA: TGTGCCAGCAGTCTTGTCGGGGGGAACACCGGGGAGCTGTTTTTT. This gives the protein CASSLVGGNTGELFF.

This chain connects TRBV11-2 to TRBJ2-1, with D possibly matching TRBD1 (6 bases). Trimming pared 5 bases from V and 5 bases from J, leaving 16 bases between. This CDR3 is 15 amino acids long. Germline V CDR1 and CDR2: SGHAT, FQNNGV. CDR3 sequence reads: CASSRANYRDNEQFF. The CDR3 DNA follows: TGTGCCAGCAGCCGCGCCAATTACAGGGACAATGAGCAGTTCTTC.

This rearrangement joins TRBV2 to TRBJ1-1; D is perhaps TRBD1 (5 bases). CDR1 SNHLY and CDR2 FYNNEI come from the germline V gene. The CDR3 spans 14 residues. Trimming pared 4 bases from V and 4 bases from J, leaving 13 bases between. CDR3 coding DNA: TGTGCCAGCAGTGGGGGGAGGTCGGGCACTGAAGCTTTCTTT. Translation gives CASSGGRSGTEAFF. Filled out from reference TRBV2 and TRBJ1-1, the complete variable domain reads EPEVTQTPSHQVTQMGQEVILRCVPISNHLYFYWYRQILGQKVEFLVSFYNNEISEKSEIFDDQFSVERPDGSNFTLKIRSTKLEDSAMYFCASSGGRSGTEAFFGQGTRLTVV.

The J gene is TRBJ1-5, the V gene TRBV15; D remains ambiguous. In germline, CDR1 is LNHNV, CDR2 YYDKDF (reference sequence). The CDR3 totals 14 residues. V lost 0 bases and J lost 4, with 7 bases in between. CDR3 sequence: CATSREVDNQPQHF. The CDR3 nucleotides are TGTGCCACCAGCAGAGAGGTAGATAATCAGCCCCAGCATTTT.

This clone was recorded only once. This CDR3 is CASIYRSSYEQYF. CDR3 coding DNA: TGTGCCAGCATCTACAGGAGCTCCTACGAGCAGTACTTC. The rearrangement uses TRBV27 and TRBJ2-7; D perhaps matches TRBD1 (5 bases). Trimming cost V 7 bases and J 0 bases, with 10 bases left between them. There are 13 residues in the CDR3. Germline V gene sequence: CDR1 MNHEY, CDR2 SMNVEV (reference sequence).

CDR3 amino acids: CASSQTYEQYF. CDR3 in DNA: TGTGCCAGCAGCCAAACCTACGAGCAGTACTTC. The chain links TRBV6-6 to TRBJ2-7; no clear D. Per germline, CDR1 MNHNY and CDR2 SVGAGI (reference sequence). The V gene lost 6 bases and the J gene lost 2 bases, with 5 bases spanning the gap. CDR3 length equals 11 residues.

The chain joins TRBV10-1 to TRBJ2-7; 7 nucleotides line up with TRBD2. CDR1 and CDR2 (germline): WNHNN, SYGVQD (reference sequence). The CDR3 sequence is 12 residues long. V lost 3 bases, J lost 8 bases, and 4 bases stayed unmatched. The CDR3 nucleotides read TGCGCCAGCAGTGACAGCGGGGCTAAGCAGTACTTC. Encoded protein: CASSDSGAKQYF.

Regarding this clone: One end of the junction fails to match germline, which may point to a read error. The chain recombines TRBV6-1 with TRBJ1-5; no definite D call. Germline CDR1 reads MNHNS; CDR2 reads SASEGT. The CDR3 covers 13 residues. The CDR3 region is CTSSVTGNQPQHF. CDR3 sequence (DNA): TGTACCAGCAGTGTGACTGGCAATCAGCCCCAGCATTTT.

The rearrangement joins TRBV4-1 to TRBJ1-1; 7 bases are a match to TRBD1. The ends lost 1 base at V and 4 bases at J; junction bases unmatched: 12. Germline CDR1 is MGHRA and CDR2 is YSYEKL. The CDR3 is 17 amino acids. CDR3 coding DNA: TGCGCCAGCAGCCAAGGACAGGGAAACCCCTTGGGCACTGAAGCTTTCTTT. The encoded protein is CASSQGQGNPLGTEAFF.

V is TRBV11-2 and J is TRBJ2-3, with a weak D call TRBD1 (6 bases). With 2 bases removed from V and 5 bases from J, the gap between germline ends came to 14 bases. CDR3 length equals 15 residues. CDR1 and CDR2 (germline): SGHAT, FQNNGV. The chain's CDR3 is CASSLLVGARDTQYF. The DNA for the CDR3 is TGTGCCAGCAGCTTATTAGTGGGGGCGCGAGATACGCAGTATTTT.

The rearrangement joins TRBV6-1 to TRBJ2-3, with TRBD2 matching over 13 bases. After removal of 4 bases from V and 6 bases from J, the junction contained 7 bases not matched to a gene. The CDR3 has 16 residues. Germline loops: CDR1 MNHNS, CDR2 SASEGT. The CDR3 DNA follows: TGTGCCAGCAGTGGGGCGGGACTAGCGGGAAAGGATACGCAGTATTTT. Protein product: CASSGAGLAGKDTQYF.

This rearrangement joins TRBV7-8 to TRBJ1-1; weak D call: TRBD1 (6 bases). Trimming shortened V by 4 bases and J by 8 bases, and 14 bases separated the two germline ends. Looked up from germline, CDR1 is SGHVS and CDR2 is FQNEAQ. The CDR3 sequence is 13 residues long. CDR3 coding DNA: TGTGCCAGCAGCTGGGGGCGCTGGGAGGAAGCTTTCTTT. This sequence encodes CASSWGRWEEAFF. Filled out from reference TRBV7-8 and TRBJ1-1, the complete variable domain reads GAGVSQSPRYKVAKRGQDVALRCDPISGHVSLFWYQQALGQGPEFLTYFQNEAQLDKSGLPSDRFFAERPEGSVSTLKIQRTQQEDSAVYLCASSWGRWEEAFFGQGTRLTVV.

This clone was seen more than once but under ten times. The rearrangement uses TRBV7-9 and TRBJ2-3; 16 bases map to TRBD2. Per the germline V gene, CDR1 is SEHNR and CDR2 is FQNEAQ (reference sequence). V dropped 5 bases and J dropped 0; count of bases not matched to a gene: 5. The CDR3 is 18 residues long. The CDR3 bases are TGTGCCAGCAGCCTGCCGGGACTAGCGGGAGGGAGCACAGATACGCAGTATTTT. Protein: CASSLPGLAGGSTDTQYF.

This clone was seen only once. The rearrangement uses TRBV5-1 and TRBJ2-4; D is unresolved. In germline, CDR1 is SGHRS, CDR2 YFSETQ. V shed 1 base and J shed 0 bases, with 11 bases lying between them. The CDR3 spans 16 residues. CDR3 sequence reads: CASSLFPRLAKNIQYF. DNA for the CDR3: TGCGCCAGCAGCTTGTTCCCGCGACTAGCCAAAAACATTCAGTACTTC.

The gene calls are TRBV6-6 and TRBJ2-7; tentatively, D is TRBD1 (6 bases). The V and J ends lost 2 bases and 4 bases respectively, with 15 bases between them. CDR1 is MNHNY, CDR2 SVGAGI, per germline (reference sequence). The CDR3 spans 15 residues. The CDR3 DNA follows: TGTGCCAGCAGTTACGGGCTAGAGGGGACATACGAGCAGTACTTC. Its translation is CASSYGLEGTYEQYF.